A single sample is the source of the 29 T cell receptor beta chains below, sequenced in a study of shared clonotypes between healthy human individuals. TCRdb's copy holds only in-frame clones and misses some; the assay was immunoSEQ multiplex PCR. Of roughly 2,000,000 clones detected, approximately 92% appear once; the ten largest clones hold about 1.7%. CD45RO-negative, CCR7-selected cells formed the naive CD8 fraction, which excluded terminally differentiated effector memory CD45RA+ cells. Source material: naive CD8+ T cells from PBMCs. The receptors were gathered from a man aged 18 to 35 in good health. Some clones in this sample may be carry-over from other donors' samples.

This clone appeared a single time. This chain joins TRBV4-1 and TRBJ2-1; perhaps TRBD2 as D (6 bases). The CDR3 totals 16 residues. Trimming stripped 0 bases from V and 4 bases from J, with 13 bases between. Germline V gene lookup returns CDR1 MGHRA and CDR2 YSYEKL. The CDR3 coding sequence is TGCGCCAGCAGCCAAGATTGGGCTAGCGCGTACAATGAGCAGTTCTTC. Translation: CASSQDWASAYNEQFF.

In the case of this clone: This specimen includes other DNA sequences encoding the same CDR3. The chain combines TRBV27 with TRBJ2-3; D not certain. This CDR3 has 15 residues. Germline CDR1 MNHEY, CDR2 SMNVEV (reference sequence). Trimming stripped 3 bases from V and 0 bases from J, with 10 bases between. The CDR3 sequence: CASSFSAGSTDTQYF. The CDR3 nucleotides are TGTGCCAGCAGTTTTTCGGCCGGGAGCACAGATACGCAGTATTTT.

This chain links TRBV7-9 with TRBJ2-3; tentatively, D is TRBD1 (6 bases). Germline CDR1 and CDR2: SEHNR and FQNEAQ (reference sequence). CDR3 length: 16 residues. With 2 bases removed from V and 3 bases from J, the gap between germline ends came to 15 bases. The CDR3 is CASSLPWGRGTDTQYF. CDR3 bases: TGTGCCAGCAGCTTACCCTGGGGCAGGGGTACAGATACGCAGTATTTT.

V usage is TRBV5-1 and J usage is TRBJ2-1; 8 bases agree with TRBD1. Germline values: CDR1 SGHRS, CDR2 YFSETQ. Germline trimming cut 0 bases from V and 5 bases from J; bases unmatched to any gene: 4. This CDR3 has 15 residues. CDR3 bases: TGCGCCAGCAGCTTGGCCCGGACAGGGCACAATGAGCAGTTCTTC. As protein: CASSLARTGHNEQFF.

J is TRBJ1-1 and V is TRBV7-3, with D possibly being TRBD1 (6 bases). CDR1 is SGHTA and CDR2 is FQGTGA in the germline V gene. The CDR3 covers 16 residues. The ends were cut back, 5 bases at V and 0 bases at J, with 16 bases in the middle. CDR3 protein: CASSIQGSIMNTEAFF. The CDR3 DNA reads TGTGCCAGCAGCATACAGGGTTCTATCATGAACACTGAAGCTTTCTTT.

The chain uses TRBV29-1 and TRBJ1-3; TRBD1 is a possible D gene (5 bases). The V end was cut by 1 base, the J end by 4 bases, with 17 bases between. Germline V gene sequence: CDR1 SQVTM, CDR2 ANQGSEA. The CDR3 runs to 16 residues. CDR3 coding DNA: TGCAGCGTTGAAGCTCCCCGAAGGGACGGAGGAAACACCATATATTTT. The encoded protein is CSVEAPRRDGGNTIYF.

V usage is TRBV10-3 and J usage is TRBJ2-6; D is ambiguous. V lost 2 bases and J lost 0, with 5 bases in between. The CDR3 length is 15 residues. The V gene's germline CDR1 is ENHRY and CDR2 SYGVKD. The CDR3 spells CAISEGHSGANVLTF. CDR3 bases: TGTGCCATCAGTGAGGGGCACTCTGGGGCCAACGTCCTGACTTTC.

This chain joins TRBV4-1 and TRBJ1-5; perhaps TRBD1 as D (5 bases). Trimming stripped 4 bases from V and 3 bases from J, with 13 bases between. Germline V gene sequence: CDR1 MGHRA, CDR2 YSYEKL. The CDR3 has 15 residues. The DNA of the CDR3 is TGCGCCAGCAGCCTTTTATCAGGGCACAATCAGCCCCAGCATTTT. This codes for CASSLLSGHNQPQHF.

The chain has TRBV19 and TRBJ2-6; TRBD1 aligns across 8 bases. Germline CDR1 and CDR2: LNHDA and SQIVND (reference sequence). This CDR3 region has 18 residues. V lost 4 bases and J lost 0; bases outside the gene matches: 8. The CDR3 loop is CASSTRTGTFSGANVLTF. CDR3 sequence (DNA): TGTGCCAGTAGTACCAGGACAGGGACCTTCTCTGGGGCCAACGTCCTGACTTTC.

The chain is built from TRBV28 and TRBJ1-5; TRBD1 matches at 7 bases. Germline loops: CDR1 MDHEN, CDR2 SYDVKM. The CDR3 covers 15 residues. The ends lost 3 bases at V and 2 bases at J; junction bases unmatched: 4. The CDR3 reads CASSFGQVGNQPQHF. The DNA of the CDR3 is TGTGCCAGCAGTTTTGGACAGGTTGGCAATCAGCCCCAGCATTTT.

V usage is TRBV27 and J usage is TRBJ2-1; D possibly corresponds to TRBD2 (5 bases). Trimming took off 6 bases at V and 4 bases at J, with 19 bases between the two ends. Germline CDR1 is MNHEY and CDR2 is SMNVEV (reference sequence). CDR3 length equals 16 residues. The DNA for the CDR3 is TGTGCCAGCAGACAGAGACCGGGGTTCGGGTACAATGAGCAGTTCTTC. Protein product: CASRQRPGFGYNEQFF.

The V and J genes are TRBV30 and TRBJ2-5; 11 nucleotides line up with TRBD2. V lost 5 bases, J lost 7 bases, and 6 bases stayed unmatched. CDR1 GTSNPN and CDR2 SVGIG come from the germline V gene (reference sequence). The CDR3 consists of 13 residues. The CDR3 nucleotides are TGTGCCTGGTCGACTAGCGGGAAGGGGACCCAGTACTTC. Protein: CAWSTSGKGTQYF.

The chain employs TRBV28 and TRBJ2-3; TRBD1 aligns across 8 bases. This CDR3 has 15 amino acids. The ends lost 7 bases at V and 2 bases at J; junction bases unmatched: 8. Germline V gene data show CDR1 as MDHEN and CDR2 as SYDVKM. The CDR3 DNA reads TGTGCCAGCACCGACAGGGGCCTCATCACAGATACGCAGTATTTT. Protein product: CASTDRGLITDTQYF.

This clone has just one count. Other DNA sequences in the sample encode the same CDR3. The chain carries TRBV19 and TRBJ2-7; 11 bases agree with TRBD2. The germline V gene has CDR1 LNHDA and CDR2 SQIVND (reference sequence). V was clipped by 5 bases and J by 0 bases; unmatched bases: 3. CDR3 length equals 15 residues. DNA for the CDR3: TGTGCCAGTAGTCCGGGACTAGCGGCCTCCTACGAGCAGTACTTC. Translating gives CASSPGLAASYEQYF.

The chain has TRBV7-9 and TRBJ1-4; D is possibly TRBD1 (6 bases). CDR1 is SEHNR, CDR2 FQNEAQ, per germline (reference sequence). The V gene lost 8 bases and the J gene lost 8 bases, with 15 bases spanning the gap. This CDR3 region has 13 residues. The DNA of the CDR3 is TGTGCCAGCCGGGGGGCAGCATTAGAAAAACTGTTTTTT. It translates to CASRGAALEKLFF.

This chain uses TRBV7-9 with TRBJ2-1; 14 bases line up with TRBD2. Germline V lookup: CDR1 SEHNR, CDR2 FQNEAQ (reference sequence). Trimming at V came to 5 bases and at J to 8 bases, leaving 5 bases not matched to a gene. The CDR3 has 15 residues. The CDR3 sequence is CASSHSGLAGDEQFF. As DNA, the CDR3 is TGTGCCAGCAGCCACTCGGGACTAGCGGGGGATGAGCAGTTCTTC.

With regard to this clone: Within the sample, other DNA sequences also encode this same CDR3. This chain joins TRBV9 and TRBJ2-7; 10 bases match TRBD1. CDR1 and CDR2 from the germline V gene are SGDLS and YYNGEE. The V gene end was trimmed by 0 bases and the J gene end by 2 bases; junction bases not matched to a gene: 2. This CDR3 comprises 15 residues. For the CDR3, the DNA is TGTGCCAGCAGCGTAGGGACAGGGGGGACCTACGAGCAGTACTTC. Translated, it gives CASSVGTGGTYEQYF.

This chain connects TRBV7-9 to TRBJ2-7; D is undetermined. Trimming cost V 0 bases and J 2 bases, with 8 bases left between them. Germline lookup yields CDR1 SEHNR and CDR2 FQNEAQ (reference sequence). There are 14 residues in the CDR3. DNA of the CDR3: TGTGCCAGCAGCTTAGCTGACAACACCTACGAGCAGTACTTC. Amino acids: CASSLADNTYEQYF.

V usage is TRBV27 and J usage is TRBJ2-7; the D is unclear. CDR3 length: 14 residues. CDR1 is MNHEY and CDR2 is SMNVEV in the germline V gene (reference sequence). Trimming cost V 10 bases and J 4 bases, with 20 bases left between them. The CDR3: CATSRARERYEQYF. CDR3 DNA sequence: TGTGCCACCAGCCGGGCGCGCGAGAGGTACGAGCAGTACTTC.

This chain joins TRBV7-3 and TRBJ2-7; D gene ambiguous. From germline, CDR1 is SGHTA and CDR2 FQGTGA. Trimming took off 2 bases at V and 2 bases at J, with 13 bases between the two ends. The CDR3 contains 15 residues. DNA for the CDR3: TGTGCCAGCAGCTTAGACGGCGGCCAGACCTACGAGCAGTACTTC. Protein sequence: CASSLDGGQTYEQYF. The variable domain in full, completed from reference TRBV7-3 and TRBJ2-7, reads GAGVSQTPSNKVTEKGKYVELRCDPISGHTALYWYRQSLGQGPEFLIYFQGTGAADDSGLPNDRFFAVRPEGSVSTLKIQRTERGDSAVYLCASSLDGGQTYEQYFGPGTRLTVT.

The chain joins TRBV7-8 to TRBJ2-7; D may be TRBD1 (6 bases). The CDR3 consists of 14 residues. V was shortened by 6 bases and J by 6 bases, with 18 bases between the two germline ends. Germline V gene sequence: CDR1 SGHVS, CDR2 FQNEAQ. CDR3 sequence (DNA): TGTGCCAGCAGAGCCGGGACACGGACCTCCGAGCAGTACTTC. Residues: CASRAGTRTSEQYF.

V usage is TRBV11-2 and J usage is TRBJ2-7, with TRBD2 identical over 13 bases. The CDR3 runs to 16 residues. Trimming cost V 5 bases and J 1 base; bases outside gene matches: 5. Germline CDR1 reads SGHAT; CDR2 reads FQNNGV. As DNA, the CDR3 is TGTGCCAGCAGCCCAACTAGCGGGAGGGCGTCCTACGAGCAGTACTTC. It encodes CASSPTSGRASYEQYF.

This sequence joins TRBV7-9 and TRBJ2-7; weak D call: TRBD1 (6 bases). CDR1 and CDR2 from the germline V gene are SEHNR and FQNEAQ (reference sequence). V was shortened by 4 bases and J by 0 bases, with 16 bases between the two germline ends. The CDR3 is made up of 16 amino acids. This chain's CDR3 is CASSSGTSTLSYEQYF. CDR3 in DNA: TGTGCCAGCAGCTCCGGGACATCTACCCTCTCCTACGAGCAGTACTTC.

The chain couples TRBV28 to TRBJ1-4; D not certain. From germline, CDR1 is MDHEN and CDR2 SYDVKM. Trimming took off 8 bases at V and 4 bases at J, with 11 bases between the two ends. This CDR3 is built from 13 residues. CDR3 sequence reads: CASFKDSNEKLFF. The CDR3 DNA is TGTGCCAGCTTTAAAGATAGTAATGAAAAACTGTTTTTT. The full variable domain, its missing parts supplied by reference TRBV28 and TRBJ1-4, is DVKVTQSSRYLVKRTGEKVFLECVQDMDHENMFWYRQDPGLGLRLIYFSYDVKMKEKGDIPEGYSVSREKKERFSLILESASTNQTSMYLCASFKDSNEKLFFGSGTQLSVL.

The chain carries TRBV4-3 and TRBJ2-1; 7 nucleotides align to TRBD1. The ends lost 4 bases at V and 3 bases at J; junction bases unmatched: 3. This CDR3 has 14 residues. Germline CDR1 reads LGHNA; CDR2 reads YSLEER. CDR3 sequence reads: CASSPNRGYNEQFF. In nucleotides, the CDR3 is TGCGCCAGCAGCCCGAACAGGGGCTACAATGAGCAGTTCTTC.

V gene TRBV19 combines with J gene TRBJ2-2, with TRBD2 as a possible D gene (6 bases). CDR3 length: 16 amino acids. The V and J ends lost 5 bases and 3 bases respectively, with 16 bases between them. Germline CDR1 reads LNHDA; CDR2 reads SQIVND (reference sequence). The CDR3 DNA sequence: TGTGCCAGTAGTCCATCGGCGGGACTCCACACCGGGGAGCTGTTTTTT. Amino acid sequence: CASSPSAGLHTGELFF.

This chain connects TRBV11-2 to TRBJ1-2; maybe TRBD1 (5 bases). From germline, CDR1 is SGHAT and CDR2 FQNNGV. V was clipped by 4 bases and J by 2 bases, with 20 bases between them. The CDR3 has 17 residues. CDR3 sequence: CASSSNPGRGENYGYTF. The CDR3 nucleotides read TGTGCCAGCAGCTCCAACCCCGGGCGGGGGGAAAACTATGGCTACACCTTC.

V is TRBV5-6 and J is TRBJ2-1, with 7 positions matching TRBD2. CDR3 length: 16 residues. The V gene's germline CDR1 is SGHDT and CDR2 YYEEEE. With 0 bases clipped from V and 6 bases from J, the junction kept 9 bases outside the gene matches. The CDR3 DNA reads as TGTGCCAGCAGCTTGGGTGGACTAGGAGGTTCCAATGAGCAGTTCTTC. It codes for CASSLGGLGGSNEQFF.

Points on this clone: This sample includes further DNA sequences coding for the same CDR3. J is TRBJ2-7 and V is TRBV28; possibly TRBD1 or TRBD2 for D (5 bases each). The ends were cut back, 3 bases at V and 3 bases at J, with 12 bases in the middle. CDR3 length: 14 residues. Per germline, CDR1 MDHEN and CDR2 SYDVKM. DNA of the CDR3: TGTGCCAGCAGTTTGAGGGGTTCTCTCTACGAGCAGTACTTC. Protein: CASSLRGSLYEQYF.